The 31 T cell receptor beta chains below come from one sample, sequenced in a study of blood T cell repertoires in COVID-19. Assay: immunoSEQ multiplex PCR; the TCRdb copy retains only in-frame clones and omits some. The table records approximately 140,000 clones, approximately 82% of them present only once. Sequenced material: peripheral blood. The receptors here all came from a human donor with acute or convalescent COVID-19. The donor label of this sample is uncertain.

V and J are TRBV3-1 (or the pseudogene TRBV3-2) and TRBJ1-2; 8 nucleotides align to TRBD1. V shed 3 bases and J 3 bases; nucleotides not matched to a gene: 3. The CDR3 loop spans 14 amino acids. Germline loops: CDR1 LGHDT, CDR2 YNNKEL (reference sequence). The CDR3 bases are TGTGCCAGCAGCCAGCAGGGGGCGGACTATGGCTACACCTTC. Translating it yields CASSQQGADYGYTF.

This chain links TRBV27 with TRBJ1-2; weak D call: TRBD1 (5 bases). Per germline, CDR1 MNHEY and CDR2 SMNVEV (reference sequence). V lost 5 bases to trimming and J lost 8 bases, with 18 bases between them. The CDR3 contains 14 residues. CDR3 sequence: CASSLTSPEGGYTF. CDR3 coding DNA: TGTGCCAGCAGTCTGACAAGCCCGGAGGGGGGCTACACCTTC.

This chain connects TRBV10-3 to TRBJ1-5, with a tentative D call TRBD1 (5 bases). Trimming left V 0 bases short and J 9 bases short, with 15 bases between. The CDR3 sequence is 15 residues long. CDR1 ENHRY and CDR2 SYGVKD come from the germline V gene. The DNA of the CDR3 is TGTGCCATCAGTGAGTCGGGTATCGGGGGGTCGCCCCAGCATTTT. It is translated as CAISESGIGGSPQHF.

The rearrangement uses TRBV2 and TRBJ2-5; 10 bases are shared with TRBD1. CDR3 length: 14 residues. Germline trimming cut 7 bases from V and 2 bases from J; bases unmatched to any gene: 4. Germline V lookup: CDR1 SNHLY, CDR2 FYNNEI. This CDR3 is CASILDRGQETQYF. The DNA for the CDR3 is TGTGCCAGCATCCTGGACAGGGGGCAAGAGACCCAGTACTTC.

The gene calls are TRBV19 and TRBJ1-2; 9 positions agree with TRBD1. The CDR3 consists of 15 residues. After removal of 5 bases from V and 5 bases from J, the junction contained 9 bases not matched to a gene. Germline V lookup: CDR1 LNHDA, CDR2 SQIVND (reference sequence). CDR3 protein: CASSDPGQGRYGYTF. The CDR3 nucleotides are TGTGCCAGTAGTGATCCGGGACAGGGAAGGTATGGCTACACCTTC.

The chain employs TRBV5-4 and TRBJ1-5; possible D gene TRBD1, 5 bases. Germline CDR1 SGHNT, CDR2 YYREEE (reference sequence). With 2 bases removed from V and 7 bases from J, the gap between germline ends came to 13 bases. The CDR3 is 14 amino acids. The DNA for the CDR3 is TGTGCCAGCAGCTTTCAGGGCGAGGAACAGCCCCAGCATTTT. Its translation: CASSFQGEEQPQHF.

This chain joins TRBV7-2 and TRBJ1-1, with 7 nucleotides matching TRBD1. This CDR3 region has 13 residues. From germline, CDR1 is SGHTA and CDR2 FQGNSA. V lost 4 bases and J lost 11; bases outside the gene matches: 10. The CDR3 protein is CASSSQQGSEAFF. The CDR3 nucleotides read TGTGCCAGCAGCTCCCAACAGGGGTCGGAGGCTTTCTTT.

CDR3 in DNA: TGCGCCAGCAGCTTGGAGACAGGGGAGTATTATGAGCAGTTCTTC. Amino acids: CASSLETGEYYEQFF. The chain carries TRBV5-1 and TRBJ2-1, with 8 bases aligning to TRBD1. Trimming cost V 0 bases and J 8 bases; bases outside gene matches: 7. The CDR3 runs to 15 residues. Looked up from germline, CDR1 is SGHRS and CDR2 is YFSETQ.

The chain employs TRBV10-2 and TRBJ2-1; TRBD2 agrees at 12 bases. The V segment lost 6 bases and the J segment 4 bases; nucleotides outside the gene matches: 7. The CDR3 is 16 residues long. The V gene's germline CDR1 is WSHSY and CDR2 SAAADI. The CDR3 bases are TGCGCCAGCAGCGACCTGGGGACTAGCGGGTACAATGAGCAGTTCTTC. Its protein is CASSDLGTSGYNEQFF.

The CDR3 DNA is TGTGCCAGCAGTTCCCAGCGGGGGCGCACAGATACGCAGTATTTT. Its translation is CASSSQRGRTDTQYF. The V and J genes are TRBV2 and TRBJ2-3; 8 bases are a match to TRBD2. V was pared by 5 bases and J by 1 base, with 5 bases of the junction left unmatched. The CDR3 covers 15 residues. Per the germline V gene, CDR1 is SNHLY and CDR2 is FYNNEI.

This chain joins TRBV7-2 and TRBJ1-6; a weak D match, TRBD1 (6 bases). Germline V gene sequence: CDR1 SGHTA, CDR2 FQGNSA. V lost 5 bases and J lost 8, with 19 bases in between. The CDR3 runs to 16 residues. The CDR3 sequence: CASSTKTQGAYSPLHF. Here the CDR3 DNA reads TGTGCCAGCAGCACAAAAACACAGGGAGCGTATTCACCCCTCCACTTT.

The chain is built from TRBV6-6 and TRBJ1-2; D might be TRBD1 (6 bases). The ends were cut back, 4 bases at V and 4 bases at J, with 16 bases in the middle. The CDR3 totals 15 residues. CDR1 is MNHNY, CDR2 SVGAGI, per germline (reference sequence). The CDR3 DNA is TGTGCCAGCAGTTCCCAGGGGCCGTCGGGCTATGGCTACACCTTC. Its protein is CASSSQGPSGYGYTF.

V is TRBV5-1 and J is TRBJ2-3; TRBD1 aligns across 9 bases. CDR3 length equals 15 residues. Trimming took 0 bases from V and 1 from J; bases not matched to a gene: 0. Germline V gives CDR1 SGHRS, CDR2 YFSETQ. The CDR3 DNA is TGCGCCAGCAGCTTGGACAGGGGGCGCACAGATACGCAGTATTTT. This encodes CASSLDRGRTDTQYF.

V gene TRBV7-2 combines with J gene TRBJ1-1; a possible D gene is TRBD1 (6 bases). V was shortened by 5 bases and J by 5 bases, with 21 bases between the two germline ends. The CDR3 totals 16 residues. Germline values: CDR1 SGHTA, CDR2 FQGNSA. CDR3 protein: CASSPAGAIARTEAFF. The CDR3 DNA sequence: TGTGCCAGCAGCCCAGCAGGGGCGATTGCGCGGACTGAAGCTTTCTTT. Filled out from reference TRBV7-2 and TRBJ1-1, the complete variable domain reads GAGVSQSPSNKVTEKGKDVELRCDPISGHTALYWYRQSLGQGLEFLIYFQGNSAPDKSGLPSDRFSAERTGGSVSTLTIQRTQQEDSAVYLCASSPAGAIARTEAFFGQGTRLTVV.

As to this clone: At the DNA level, this CDR3 is encoded by other sequences in the same sample as well. V usage is TRBV6-5 and J usage is TRBJ1-2, with D perhaps matching TRBD1 (5 bases). The CDR3 is 15 residues long. Germline lookup yields CDR1 MNHEY and CDR2 SVGAGI. Deletions cut 0 bases from V and 2 bases from J, with 10 bases between. This CDR3 is CASSYSGVSNYGYTF. CDR3 DNA sequence: TGTGCCAGCAGTTACTCAGGGGTTTCCAACTATGGCTACACCTTC.

The V gene is TRBV6-2 or TRBV6-3, the J gene TRBJ2-2; tentative D call: TRBD1 (5 bases). The V gene lost 6 bases and the J gene lost 0 bases, with 11 bases spanning the gap. Germline lookup yields CDR1 MNHEY and CDR2 SVGEGT. The CDR3 is 15 residues long. The CDR3 loop reads CASSLRAANTGELFF. In nucleotides, the CDR3 is TGTGCCAGCAGCCTCAGGGCAGCGAACACCGGGGAGCTGTTTTTT.

CDR3 in amino acids: CASTLWDSEAFF. The CDR3 coding sequence is TGTGCCAGCACCCTCTGGGACAGTGAAGCTTTCTTT. This chain uses TRBV12-3 or TRBV12-4 with TRBJ1-1; 7 bases match TRBD1. The V segment lost 7 bases and the J segment 7 bases; nucleotides outside the gene matches: 6. This CDR3 contains 12 residues.

This chain uses TRBV6-1 with TRBJ1-5; the D gene is possibly TRBD1 (6 bases). This CDR3 has 16 amino acids. Trimming took off 4 bases at V and 5 bases at J, with 18 bases between the two ends. Germline assignment: CDR1 MNHNS and CDR2 SASEGT. The chain's CDR3 is CASSADPRDIDQPQHF. In nucleotides, the CDR3 is TGTGCCAGCAGTGCTGACCCCCGGGACATAGATCAGCCCCAGCATTTT.

The chain is built from TRBV5-4 and TRBJ2-7; 8 bases are a match to TRBD1. The V segment lost 3 bases and the J segment 5 bases; nucleotides outside the gene matches: 13. The germline CDR1 and CDR2 sequences are SGHNT and YYREEE (reference sequence). The CDR3 has 16 residues. In nucleotides, the CDR3 is TGTGCCAGCAGCTCGGACCGCCAGGGGGCGCTGAACGAGCAGTACTTC. Residues: CASSSDRQGALNEQYF.

This chain connects TRBV6-5 to TRBJ1-2; D is possibly TRBD1 (5 bases). Trimming pared 2 bases from V and 8 bases from J, leaving 18 bases between. The CDR3 is 15 residues long. Germline CDR1 MNHEY, CDR2 SVGAGI. CDR3 residues: CASSYGFQGSEGYTF. CDR3 coding DNA: TGTGCCAGCAGTTACGGGTTCCAGGGATCGGAGGGCTACACCTTC.

The chain has TRBV18 and TRBJ2-6; 7 nucleotides agree with TRBD1. Germline lookup yields CDR1 KGHSH and CDR2 LQKENI. After removal of 2 bases from V and 0 bases from J, the junction contained 7 bases not matched to a gene. The CDR3 totals 18 residues. The CDR3 nucleotides are TGTGCCAGCTCACCAAAGGGGGCTACCGCCTCTGGGGCCAACGTCCTGACTTTC. It is translated as CASSPKGATASGANVLTF.

The CDR3 DNA is TGTGCCAGCAGTGAAAGGTCAGGTAGAGAAAAACTGTTTTTT. Translated: CASSERSGREKLFF. This chain connects TRBV2 to TRBJ1-4, with D unclear. V dropped 2 bases and J dropped 8 bases, with 12 bases sitting between them. Looked up from germline, CDR1 is SNHLY and CDR2 is FYNNEI. This CDR3 region has 14 residues.

This sequence joins TRBV9 and TRBJ2-2; maybe TRBD1 (6 bases). CDR3 length: 17 residues. Germline CDR1 reads SGDLS; CDR2 reads YYNGEE. Deletions cut 3 bases from V and 4 bases from J, with 19 bases between. CDR3 bases: TGTGCCAGCAGCGCTCTTAACCGGGGACAACCCACCGGGGAGCTGTTTTTT. Encoded protein: CASSALNRGQPTGELFF.

The chain employs TRBV5-1 and TRBJ2-1, with a weak D call TRBD1 (5 bases). Between the trimmed V and J ends, which lost 0 bases and 5 bases, there was a span of 12 bases. Germline V CDR1 and CDR2: SGHRS, YFSETQ. The CDR3 is made up of 15 amino acids. In DNA, the CDR3 is TGCGCCAGCAGCTTGGCAAGGGGATTCGACAATGAGCAGTTCTTC. It translates to CASSLARGFDNEQFF.

This chain uses TRBV3-1 (or the pseudogene TRBV3-2) with TRBJ2-6, with TRBD1 matching over 7 bases. The CDR3 totals 15 residues. The V segment lost 6 bases and the J segment 4 bases; nucleotides outside the gene matches: 6. In germline, CDR1 is LGHDT, CDR2 YNNKEL (reference sequence). DNA for the CDR3: TGTGCCAGCAGTCTAAAGGGGGCCGGGGCCAACGTCCTGACTTTC. Its protein is CASSLKGAGANVLTF.

J is TRBJ1-3 and V is TRBV5-6; a possible D gene is TRBD1 (5 bases). The germline gives CDR1 SGHDT, CDR2 YYEEEE. V was cut by 2 bases and J by 1 base, with 10 bases left in between. The length of the CDR3 is 15 residues. The CDR3 is CASSLRGVSGNTIYF. CDR3 in DNA: TGTGCCAGCAGCTTACGGGGGGTTTCTGGAAACACCATATATTTT.

CDR3 bases: TGTGCCAGCTCACTACAAGAGACCCAGTACTTC. Residues: CASSLQETQYF. J is TRBJ2-5 and V is TRBV18; D not resolved. The CDR3 is 11 residues long. Trimming left V 4 bases short and J 2 bases short, with 2 bases between. The germline CDR1 and CDR2 sequences are KGHSH and LQKENI. The entire variable domain, with the rest obtained from reference TRBV18 and TRBJ2-5, is as follows: NAGVMQNPRHLVRRRGQEARLRCSPMKGHSHVYWYRQLPEEGLKFMVYLQKENIIDESGMPKERFSAEFPKEGPSILRIQQVVRGDSAAYFCASSLQETQYFGPGTRLLVL.

The gene calls are TRBV30 and TRBJ1-2; D might be TRBD1 (6 bases). The CDR3 runs to 14 residues. V was cut by 2 bases and J by 3 bases, with 13 bases left in between. CDR1 and CDR2 from the germline V gene are GTSNPN and SVGIG (reference sequence). The CDR3 here is CAWSNRAVHYGYTF. CDR3 sequence (DNA): TGTGCCTGGAGTAACAGGGCCGTCCACTATGGCTACACCTTC.

There are a few counts of this clone. Here the CDR3 DNA reads TGTGCCAGCAGCTTAGGGGGACAATACTATGGCTACACCTTC. Its translation is CASSLGGQYYGYTF. The V and J genes are TRBV7-2 and TRBJ1-2; TRBD1 might be the D (6 bases). This CDR3 has 14 residues. Germline CDR1 is SGHTA and CDR2 is FQGNSA. V lost 1 base, J lost 3 bases, and 9 bases lay in between.

The gene calls are TRBV2 and TRBJ2-2, with TRBD1 as a possible D gene (8 bases). Trimming shortened V by 9 bases and J by 2 bases, and 13 bases separated the two germline ends. Germline V gene lookup returns CDR1 SNHLY and CDR2 FYNNEI. CDR3 length: 14 residues. Written as DNA, the CDR3 is TGTGCCAGGAGCGGGACAGGCAACACCGGGGAGCTGTTTTTT. It yields the protein CARSGTGNTGELFF.

The genes are TRBV7-6 and TRBJ2-7, with D possibly TRBD1 on 5 matching bases. Between the trimmed V and J ends, which lost 1 base and 6 bases, there was a span of 16 bases. This CDR3 is 15 amino acids long. CDR1 and CDR2 from the germline V gene are SGHVS and FNYEAQ. This CDR3 reads CASSLGGQGSLEQYF. The CDR3 bases are TGTGCCAGCAGCTTAGGAGGTCAGGGTTCCCTCGAGCAGTACTTC.